This TCR beta chain was identified in a study of blood T cell repertoires in COVID-19 (dated by TCRdb to 2020 to 2021). As for the study more broadly: Collaborator samples came from the United States, Italy and Spain and covered acute and convalescent phases of COVID-19. The prospective study material was composed of cDNA or gDNA derived from T cells, B-cell-depleted T cells, or PBMCs. Deeply sampled blood TCRbeta repertoires from subjects exposed to, actively infected with, or recovered from COVID-19 were included in the dataset. A freely available public database, intended as a resource for researchers studying the immune response to SARS-CoV-2, is where the repertoires were released. The samples were drawn from two sources: the first 160 participants of the ongoing ImmuneRACE study, and 950 to 1,500 subjects contributed by 6 global collaborators. A de-identified subject ID, COVID-19 status, age in years and sex were almost always included in the sample metadata. Where available, HLA class I and class II types were taken from metadata supplied by the sample provider and were not determined by assay-based typing.

Broader findings and caveats from the paper: The amount of clinical and demographic metadata varied by source and participant and was provided uncurated.

The immunoSEQ Assay, a bias-controlled multiplex PCR, was used to amplify TCRbeta CDR3 regions from genomic DNA. The original pipeline was this. The number of nucleated cells in each sample was estimated from the amplification of reference gene primers within the assay. To quantify the absolute abundance of each unique TCRbeta CDR3 rearrangement, sequence reads were collapsed and filtered. For each sample, productive Simpson clonality was calculated as the square root of Simpson's diversity index over productive rearrangements. In TCRdb, the immuneACCESS table is reduced to in-frame sequences with V and J assigned. These tables do not hold every clone; where another copy was compared, an unresolved V gene accounts for under half, and the others remain unexplained. That table gives V, J and clone size, and the DNA gave D and trimming. The sample table lists around 80,000 clones, approximately 85% of them with a count of one. Roughly 9.6% of the sample is held by the ten biggest clonotypes.

One collaborating source in Seattle enrolled patients during active infection and followed them longitudinally through the course of disease. The collaborating institutions used their own protocols to collect whole blood in K2EDTA tubes. For TCRbeta analysis, collaborator samples were shipped as frozen whole blood, as isolated PBMCs, or as DNA extracted from either sample type. There are 16 amino acids in the CDR3, from cysteine to phenylalanine inclusive. Kept here is only the CDR3 DNA, which spans 48 bases and is read in frame from base 1. Taken from the germline V gene (reference sequence), the CDR1 and CDR2 loops are LNHDA and SQIVND. Deletion took 4 bases off V and 2 bases off J, with a span of 15 bases between the germline ends. A note on this clone: The antigen it binds to is not known. No base-level quality is on record; no much larger clone is a single base apart.

Material for sequencing was peripheral blood. The sequence joins TRBV19 to TRBJ2-1; no D segment can be confidently identified. The receptor was isolated from a man aged 50 to 60 with COVID-19, enrolled during active disease. The CDR3 region: CASSTLLAGTYNEQFF. The DNA sequence is given as TGTGCCAGTAGTACACTCTTAGCCGGTACCTACAATGAGCAGTTCTTC. Beyond the CDR3, the reference TRBV19 and TRBJ2-1 genes provide the residues; the full variable domain reads: DGGITQSPKYLFRKEGQNVTLSCEQNLNHDAMYWYRQDPGQGLRLIYYSQIVNDFQKGDIAEGYSVSREKKESFPLTVTSAQKNPTAFYLCASSTLLAGTYNEQFFGPGTRLTVL.